This entry lists 25 T cell receptor beta chains sequenced from one sample in a study of cytomegalovirus exposure and HLA in healthy donors. With 60 Vbeta and 13 Jbeta primers, the PCR was carried out. Produced via immunoSEQ multiplex PCR; TCRdb's table is partial and in-frame only. The sample lists about 170,000 clones; over 60% were seen once. Input material: PBMCs. These receptors were taken from a female donor in good health and CMV-seronegative.

The rearrangement links TRBV25-1 to TRBJ2-3; the match to TRBD2 covers 8 bases. The CDR3 spans 16 residues. Per the germline V gene, CDR1 is MGHDK and CDR2 is SYGVNS. With V trimmed by 1 base and J by 1 base, 4 bases remained unmatched. This CDR3 reads CASSESGGVGTDTQYF. The CDR3 bases are TGTGCCAGCAGTGAATCGGGAGGGGTGGGCACAGATACGCAGTATTTT.

The DNA of the CDR3 is TGTGCCAGCAGTCTCAGGGACACCTACAATGAGCAGTTCTTC. Protein: CASSLRDTYNEQFF. The chain couples TRBV11-3 to TRBJ2-1, with D possibly matching TRBD1 (6 bases). The CDR3 length is 14 residues. CDR1 SGHNT and CDR2 YENEEA come from the germline V gene. The V end was cut by 6 bases, the J end by 2 bases, with 11 bases between.

This chain connects TRBV7-2 to TRBJ2-7, with D tentatively TRBD1 (5 bases). Germline CDR1 SGHTA, CDR2 FQGNSA. The CDR3 is 15 residues long. The ends were cut back, 5 bases at V and 3 bases at J, with 17 bases in the middle. CDR3: CASSVTRVAHYEQYF. The CDR3 DNA follows: TGTGCCAGCAGCGTGACCAGGGTGGCACACTACGAGCAGTACTTC.

Points on this clone: One end of the junction does not line up with germline, which may come from a read error. The V and J genes are TRBV5-6 and TRBJ2-6, with TRBD1 as a possible D gene (6 bases). In germline, CDR1 is SGHDT, CDR2 YYEEEE. The CDR3 loop spans 19 amino acids. The CDR3 coding sequence is TGTGCCAGCAGGGCGGCTATCAGGGGCGAACACTCTGGGGCCAACGGCCTGACTTTC. It encodes CASRAAIRGEHSGANGLTF.

The count of this clone is one. The chain couples TRBV28 to TRBJ1-6, with 9 bases that match TRBD1. The CDR3 length is 14 residues. Trimming took 2 bases from V and 10 from J; bases not matched to a gene: 3. The V gene's germline CDR1 is MDHEN and CDR2 SYDVKM. DNA for the CDR3: TGTGCCAGCAGTTTAGGGACAGGGAGGTCACCCCTCCACTTT. Its translation: CASSLGTGRSPLHF.

This rearrangement joins TRBV9 to TRBJ2-3; 13 bases match TRBD2. The germline V gene has CDR1 SGDLS and CDR2 YYNGEE. The V gene end was trimmed by 3 bases and the J gene end by 5 bases; junction bases not matched to a gene: 6. The CDR3 is 16 residues long. Here the CDR3 reads CASSGTSGGRRDTQYF. CDR3 in DNA: TGTGCCAGCAGCGGGACTAGCGGGGGCCGGAGAGATACGCAGTATTTT.

The chain recombines TRBV30 with TRBJ1-3; 7 bases match TRBD1. Unmatched junction bases numbered 4, after V lost 1 base and J lost 4 bases. Germline assignment: CDR1 GTSNPN and CDR2 SVGIG (reference sequence). The CDR3 is 14 residues long. CDR3 in DNA: TGTGCCTGGAGTGCCGGGACAGCAGGAAACACCATATATTTT. Translating it yields CAWSAGTAGNTIYF.

The chain uses TRBV10-3 and TRBJ1-1; 8 positions agree with TRBD1. Trimming took 4 bases from V and 7 from J; bases not matched to a gene: 14. This CDR3 is built from 16 residues. Germline CDR1 reads ENHRY; CDR2 reads SYGVKD. CDR3 nucleotide sequence: TGTGCCATCAGTGGGCCCAGACAGGGGCGGGAGAGTGAAGCTTTCTTT. Translation gives CAISGPRQGRESEAFF.

This clone was seen only a few times. The chain combines TRBV30 with TRBJ1-1, with 8 nucleotides matching TRBD1. Germline loops: CDR1 GTSNPN, CDR2 SVGIG (reference sequence). V dropped 0 bases and J dropped 5; count of bases not matched to a gene: 5. CDR3 size: 14 residues. The CDR3 loop reads CAWSVRQGRTEAFF. The CDR3, as DNA: TGTGCCTGGAGTGTAAGACAGGGGCGGACTGAAGCTTTCTTT.

This clone was found a few times. V and J are TRBV11-1 and TRBJ2-7; 9 bases match TRBD1. Germline trimming cut 5 bases from V and 2 bases from J; bases unmatched to any gene: 7. The CDR3 loop spans 15 amino acids. CDR1 and CDR2 from the germline V gene are SGHAT and FQDESV (reference sequence). The CDR3 reads CASSPGTGYTYEQYF. CDR3 in DNA: TGTGCCAGCAGCCCCGGGACAGGGTATACCTACGAGCAGTACTTC.

The genes are TRBV5-4 and TRBJ2-2, with 8 positions matching TRBD2. CDR1 SGHNT and CDR2 YYREEE come from the germline V gene (reference sequence). The CDR3 is made up of 17 amino acids. Trimming at V came to 4 bases and at J to 5 bases, leaving 13 bases not matched to a gene. CDR3 nucleotides: TGTGCCAGCAGCCAGCCCCGGGGGGGTCGAGCAACCGGGGAGCTGTTTTTT. Translation gives CASSQPRGGRATGELFF.

Only a few counts were recorded for this clone. Compared with germline, one end of the junction differs, possibly owing to a read error. The chain carries TRBV10-3 and TRBJ2-6; 10 bases are shared with TRBD2. This CDR3 is 19 amino acids long. From germline, CDR1 is ENHRY and CDR2 SYGVKD. Here the CDR3 DNA reads TGTGCCATCAGTGACGAATTTACTAGCGGGGCCTCTGGGGCCAACGGCCTGACTTTC. Its translation: CAISDEFTSGASGANGLTF.

This clone occurred a few times. Other DNA sequences of this sample code for an identical CDR3. The rearrangement joins TRBV11-2 to TRBJ2-7; D is undetermined. V was trimmed by 5 bases and J by 4 bases, leaving 9 bases between them. This CDR3 comprises 12 residues. The germline V gene encodes CDR1 SGHAT and CDR2 FQNNGV. CDR3 sequence: CASSGRLYEQYF. The CDR3 DNA follows: TGTGCCAGCAGCGGCCGCCTTTACGAGCAGTACTTC.

Only one count was recorded for this clone. V is TRBV16 and J is TRBJ1-5, with 10 bases matching TRBD1. With 4 bases clipped from V and 3 bases from J, the junction kept 6 bases outside the gene matches. This CDR3 spans 16 amino acids. Germline loops: CDR1 KGHSY, CDR2 FQNENV. In DNA, the CDR3 is TGTGCCAGCAGCCTCGTTGACAGGGGGCTCAATCAGCCCCAGCATTTT. It yields the protein CASSLVDRGLNQPQHF.

This clone was seen only once. The gene calls are TRBV4-3 and TRBJ2-3, with D possibly TRBD2 on 6 matching bases. Looked up from germline, CDR1 is LGHNA and CDR2 is YSLEER. This CDR3 comprises 17 residues. Trimming left V 1 base short and J 1 base short, with 15 bases between. CDR3 amino acids: CASSQAALTGGTDTQYF. The CDR3 DNA reads as TGCGCCAGCAGCCAAGCCGCGTTAACGGGGGGCACAGATACGCAGTATTTT.

As to this clone: This sample includes further DNA sequences coding for the same CDR3. The CDR3: CASSLGGMNTEAFF. CDR3 nucleotide sequence: TGCGCCAGCAGCCTGGGGGGCATGAACACTGAAGCTTTCTTT. The chain is built from TRBV5-1 and TRBJ1-1, with TRBD1 as a possible D gene (6 bases). This CDR3 is 14 amino acids long. With 4 bases removed from V and 0 bases from J, the gap between germline ends came to 10 bases. CDR1 and CDR2 (germline): SGHRS, YFSETQ.

On this clone: The same CDR3 can be traced to other DNA sequences in this sample. The rearrangement joins TRBV4-1 to TRBJ1-3, with D possibly TRBD1 on 5 matching bases. CDR3 length: 17 amino acids. Trimming stripped 1 base from V and 4 bases from J, with 17 bases between. CDR1 is MGHRA, CDR2 YSYEKL, per germline. The DNA of the CDR3 is TGCGCCAGCAGCCAAGCTCCTCAGGGCTTCGTCGGAAACACCATATATTTT. This encodes CASSQAPQGFVGNTIYF.

The V and J genes are TRBV7-2 and TRBJ2-3, with TRBD2 matching 10 bases. This CDR3 has 17 residues. Per the germline V gene, CDR1 is SGHTA and CDR2 is FQGNSA. Trimming removed 1 base from V and 0 bases from J; junction bases left unmatched: 4. The CDR3 is CASSLGSAGGSTDTQYF. The CDR3 bases are TGTGCCAGCAGCTTAGGGTCAGCGGGGGGGAGCACAGATACGCAGTATTTT. The entire variable domain, with the rest obtained from reference TRBV7-2 and TRBJ2-3, is as follows: GAGVSQSPSNKVTEKGKDVELRCDPISGHTALYWYRQSLGQGLEFLIYFQGNSAPDKSGLPSDRFSAERTGGSVSTLTIQRTQQEDSAVYLCASSLGSAGGSTDTQYFGPGTRLTVL.

The rearrangement joins TRBV14 to TRBJ2-3; 8 positions match TRBD2. V lost 0 bases and J lost 0; bases outside the gene matches: 5. This CDR3 region has 17 residues. Germline V gene data show CDR1 as SGHDN and CDR2 as FVKESK. The chain's CDR3 is CASSQDVAGWSTDTQYF. The CDR3 DNA sequence: TGTGCCAGCAGCCAAGATGTAGCGGGGTGGAGCACAGATACGCAGTATTTT. Full variable domain (remainder filled in from reference TRBV14 and TRBJ2-3): EAGVTQFPSHSVIEKGQTVTLRCDPISGHDNLYWYRRVMGKEIKFLLHFVKESKQDESGMPNNRFLAERTGGTYSTLKVQPAELEDSGVYFCASSQDVAGWSTDTQYFGPGTRLTVL.

The table lists this clone with many counts. This chain links TRBV14 with TRBJ1-2; 7 nucleotides line up with TRBD1. Germline trimming cut 4 bases from V and 8 bases from J; bases unmatched to any gene: 7. Germline V lookup: CDR1 SGHDN, CDR2 FVKESK. The CDR3 length is 13 residues. The CDR3: CASSRQGMGGYTF. In DNA, the CDR3 is TGTGCCAGCAGCCGACAGGGAATGGGGGGCTACACCTTC.

With respect to this clone: A junction end diverges from the germline sequence, so it may reflect a read error. The chain combines TRBV11-3 with TRBJ2-2; 7 positions match TRBD2. Germline V gene data show CDR1 as SGHNT and CDR2 as YENEEA. The CDR3 extends over 13 amino acids. The CDR3 spells CASSPFVGGGLFF. CDR3 DNA: TGTGCCAGCAGCCCATTTGTTGGGGGGGGGCTGTTTTTT.

J is TRBJ2-7 and V is TRBV5-1, with TRBD2 matching 9 bases. From germline, CDR1 is SGHRS and CDR2 YFSETQ. With 4 bases clipped from V and 3 bases from J, the junction kept 8 bases outside the gene matches. This CDR3 is 15 amino acids long. CDR3 sequence reads: CASSGNSGSVYEQYF. The CDR3, as DNA: TGCGCCAGCAGCGGAAATAGCGGGAGTGTCTACGAGCAGTACTTC.

The chain recombines TRBV30 with TRBJ1-4; perhaps TRBD1 as D (6 bases). The CDR3 runs to 14 residues. Trimming pared 5 bases from V and 5 bases from J, leaving 15 bases between. The germline gives CDR1 GTSNPN, CDR2 SVGIG (reference sequence). The CDR3, as DNA: TGTGCCTGGGGGGGGGCAGGTCGGAATGAAAAACTGTTTTTT. Amino acids: CAWGGAGRNEKLFF. Complete variable domain (other parts from reference TRBV30 and TRBJ1-4): SQTIHQWPATLVQPVGSPLSLECTVEGTSNPNLYWYRQAAGRGLQLLFYSVGIGQISSEVPQNLSASRPQDRQFILSSKKLLLSDSGFYLCAWGGAGRNEKLFFGSGTQLSVL.

Details on this clone: Germline is not matched at one junction end, which may reflect a read error. The V gene is TRBV30, the J gene TRBJ2-4; tentatively, D is TRBD2 (5 bases). Germline CDR1 reads GTSNPN; CDR2 reads SVGIG (reference sequence). The CDR3 is 15 residues long. The CDR3 protein is CAWSGASGSRNSQYF. In nucleotides, the CDR3 is TGTGCCTGGAGTGGGGCTTCGGGATCGCGAAACAGTCAGTACTTC.

Of note for this clone: Other DNA sequences in this specimen translate into the identical CDR3. The J gene is TRBJ2-3, the V gene TRBV5-4; D perhaps matches TRBD1 (5 bases). This CDR3 contains 15 residues. Germline loops: CDR1 SGHNT, CDR2 YYREEE (reference sequence). V gave up 0 bases and J gave up 0 bases, with 8 bases separating them. In DNA form, the CDR3 reads TGTGCCAGCAGCTTGGGGGGCGTTAGCACAGATACGCAGTATTTT. It specifies CASSLGGVSTDTQYF.